This T cell receptor beta chain originates from a study of T cell clonotyping in hematopoietic cell transplantation. General observations from the study: CD4 and CD8 repertoire contributions could not be separated without sorting. Pathologically expanded recipient clonotypes increased progressively from day 30 to day 180 as diversity fell. At the given depth, recipient repertoires were over 95% de novo clonotypes.

This CDR3 comprises 12 residues. Germline loops: CDR1 GTSNPN, CDR2 SVGIG (reference sequence). The V end was cut by 1 base, the J end by 4 bases, with 7 bases between. The assay was immunoSEQ multiplex PCR, and TCRdb's table has in-frame clones only and misses some. The sample carries 15,000 to 20,000 clones, more than 60% recorded once. This clone showed up just once. Antigen: not known. Distinct nucleotide sequences in the sample also encode this CDR3. The V and J genes are TRBV30 and TRBJ1-1; no reliable D call. The sequence was obtained from a male patient in his 50s who had an allogeneic stem cell transplant from an unrelated donor, so T cells may come from the graft donor. Some clones in this sample may be carry-over from other donors' samples. Source: PBMCs, taken 30 days after allogeneic stem cell transplant. CDR3 in DNA: TGTGCCTGGAGTGCCCAGTTCACTGAAGCTTTCTTT. Translating gives CAWSAQFTEAFF. Together with reference TRBV30 and TRBJ1-1, the CDR3 gives the full variable domain: SQTIHQWPATLVQPVGSPLSLECTVEGTSNPNLYWYRQAAGRGLQLLFYSVGIGQISSEVPQNLSASRPQDRQFILSSKKLLLSDSGFYLCAWSAQFTEAFFGQGTRLTVV.